This T cell receptor (beta chain) was identified during a study of T cells in Graves' hyperthyroidism and ophthalmopathy. Findings and limits, study-wide: The blood repertoire included most of the expanded thyroid clonotypes above 0.001.

The study included ophthalmopathy patients with Clinical Activity Score at least 3, NOSPECS grade at least 4 and duration under 3 months. Thyroid ultrasound and orbital computed tomography, with clinical symptoms and serum thyroxine and TRAb, informed diagnoses. Many counts were recorded for this clonotype. Its antigen is not identified. V was cut by 6 bases and J by 0 bases, with 14 bases left in between. In germline, CDR1 is DFQATT, CDR2 SNEGSKA (reference sequence). The CDR3 totals 14 residues. The TCR beta CDR3 regions underwent amplification using RNA transcripts as the source. Primed by the HTBI set, a first-round RT-PCR was run on the TCR CDR3. Via MiXCR, TCRdb re-called the multiplex PCR reads, giving one row per CDR3 protein. The table shows 400,000 to 550,000 distinct CDR3 sequences, with approximately 25% occurring only once.

The origin of this receptor is a woman in her 30s with Graves' ophthalmopathy. The sample comprised blood. The chain joins TRBV20-1 to TRBJ1-1; D remains ambiguous. This chain's CDR3 is CSATTNQVNTEAFF. The DNA of the CDR3 is TGCAGTGCAACTACAAATCAGGTGAACACTGAAGCTTTCTTT.